The rows below give T cell receptor beta chains drawn from one sample of a study of CD8 T cells in ankylosing spondylitis. TCRdb re-called the 5' RACE reads with MiXCR, one entry per CDR3 protein. Here the sample spans about 360,000 distinct CDR3 sequences, 20% being singletons. Sequenced: blood, either unsorted or a sorted T cell fraction (not recorded which). The receptors shown here come from a male donor with ankylosing spondylitis or in good health (not recorded which). CDR3s include the opening cysteine and the closing phenylalanine or tryptophan. The order of the fields is V gene, CDR3 protein.

TRBV20-1 | CSALAGLYEQYF
TRBV3-1 | CASSQGSRLGQETQYF
TRBV12-3/TRBV12-4 | CASRGSYSPLHF
TRBV19 | CASSIGTMNTEAFF
TRBV10-1 | CASSIGLAGEMADTQYF
TRBV12-3/TRBV12-4 | CASSYSLQPGELFF
TRBV7-9 | CASSLQGARPEAFF
TRBV12-3/TRBV12-4 | CASSFGDIGELFF
TRBV7-9 | CAHGGGSTDTQYF
TRBV29-1 | CSVGLAGSTSTDTQYF
TRBV7-8 | CASSQAGQAPYEQYF
TRBV2 | CASSEWTSGLGSYEQYF
TRBV5-6 | CASRTWQGGFDEQFF
TRBV7-3 | CASSFGVIGTGELFF
TRBV5-1 | CASSGTGTETYNEQFF
TRBV28 | CASSPETGAYEKLFF
TRBV6-5 | CASSYTRVGQPQHF
TRBV18 | CASYRTGYGYTF
TRBV9 | CASSPLMWGEQYF
TRBV5-1 | CASSPWDPGGETQYF
TRBV2 | CASRAGTDTDTQYF
TRBV29-1 | CSVVLVGIGYTDTQYF
TRBV4-2 | CASSQIGSYEQYF
TRBV12-3/TRBV12-4 | CASSLAGGLDNEQFF
TRBV6-6 | CASTLSLSYEQYF
TRBV28 | CASSPRLTSYEQYF
TRBV7-8 | CAVQQSDEQFF
TRBV24-1 | CATSGAGAAQNIQYF
TRBV11-2 | CASSLDRMFSTDTQYF
TRBV6-1 | CASSVLRGSTEQYF
TRBV5-1 | CASSTGDHNEQFF
TRBV2 | CASSEDRGGNTIYF
TRBV4-1 | CASSLSGQGFEQFF
TRBV7-9 | CASTGRRGPYEQYF
TRBV19 | CASSIPDSSYNEQFF
TRBV12-3/TRBV12-4 | CASSDRQGALYHEQYF
TRBV20-1 | CSAHLAGGGVDEQFF
TRBV20-1 | CSTETGPSYEQYF
TRBV6-1 | CASNPLAGGSYEQYF
TRBV9 | CASSVALRRTSGEHTGELFF
TRBV12-3/TRBV12-4 | CASLADFTDTQYF
TRBV28 | CASSPGTEYEQYF
TRBV6-1 | CASSGRARDRGSETQYF
TRBV6-1 | CASNGLTYEQYF
TRBV6-1 | CASSLGQGWGYGYTF
TRBV15 | CATSSPQGQRNTGELFF
TRBV12-3/TRBV12-4 | CASSLAVGLASYEQYF
TRBV11-2 | CASSSLGLAGGSTDTQYF
TRBV28 | CASSLVEQYEQYF
TRBV6-1 | CASTQGTYNSPLHF
TRBV10-2 | CASSGPTSLRTDTQYF
TRBV4-1 | CASSQERSGELFF
TRBV19 | CASSPLLAIVDEQFF
TRBV10-3 | CAITDRLAGKSSYNEQFF
TRBV29-1 | CSVGTQYF
TRBV12-3/TRBV12-4 | CASSGLAGYQETQYF
TRBV7-9 | CASSPRQWNTGELFF
TRBV4-1 | CASSLIAGAERNEQFF
TRBV29-1 | CSVVGTGVFYEQYF
TRBV18 | CASSPPQIQYGYTF